This TCR beta chain was identified in a study of CD8 T cell repertoires and HIV-1 epitope variants. Study context: Separate wells received one of Twenty-five Gag or Nef variant peptides. Study-wide results and limits: Five clonotypes recognized Nef KF9, one HW9, none TAALDMSHF.

Sequenced by immunoSEQ multiplex PCR; TCRdb stores in-frame clones only, minus some. The sample includes fewer than 6,000 clones, more than 60% of them seen just once. Notes on this clone: Its cognate antigen is unknown.

Trimming left V 2 bases short and J 0 bases short, with 19 bases between. CDR3 length: 19 amino acids. Germline V CDR1 and CDR2: LNHDA, SQIVND (reference sequence). Material for sequencing was cultured CD8+ T cells derived from PBMCs. V and J are TRBV19 and TRBJ2-2; perhaps D is TRBD1 or TRBD2 (6 bases each). This TCR came from a male donor with HIV. CDR3 nucleotide sequence: TGTGCCAGTAGTATAACCCTCCCGACGGGGGCCCCGAACACCGGGGAGCTGTTTTTT. Its translation is CASSITLPTGAPNTGELFF.